This T cell receptor beta chain originates from a study of post-analysis software for immune sequencing data. Note on this clonotype: What it binds is unknown.

Study outcomes and limitations: Five or six TRBV segments, TRBV5-6, TRBV5-1 and TRBV20-1 among them, were found more frequent in patients than controls.

Researchers reported that TCR beta cDNA libraries carried unique molecular identifiers. Each CDR3 protein gets one entry after TCRdb re-called the PCR reads with MiXCR. The sample consists of 350,000 to 500,000 distinct CDR3 sequences, 30% to 45% of them appearing once. CDR1 is SQVTM, CDR2 ANQGSEA, per germline. V was cut by 7 bases and J by 4 bases, with 13 bases left in between. This CDR3 spans 12 amino acids. Sequencing was carried out using blood. The rearrangement joins TRBV29-1 to TRBJ1-2; D is ambiguous. The TCR comes from a girl aged 2 to 9 with multiple sclerosis. The CDR3 DNA sequence: TGCAGCGCTTACCTGTCCGGCTATGGCTACACCTTC. Its protein product is CSAYLSGYGYTF.